One sample yielded the 5 T cell receptor beta chains listed below, sequenced in a study of T cell repertoires in cytomegalovirus infection. TCRdb recomputed calls from the reads with MiXCR, one row per CDR3 protein. Counted here are roughly 640,000 distinct CDR3 sequences, 20% to 25% occurring once; the ten biggest clones make up roughly 8%. Sequenced input: CD8+ T cells from PBMCs. The receptor set was obtained from a human donor in good health (CMV status not recorded). Some clones in this sample may be carry-over from other donors' samples.

The J gene is TRBJ2-7, the V gene TRBV6-2 or TRBV6-3; D is unclear. The ends were cut back, 0 bases at V and 3 bases at J, with 6 bases in the middle. The CDR3 is made up of 13 amino acids. In germline, CDR1 is MNHEY, CDR2 SVGEGT. In DNA, the CDR3 is TGTGCCAGCAGTTACTCTGCGGTCTACGAGCAGTACGTC. It is translated as CASSYSAVYEQYV.

This clonotype occurred many times. The chain employs TRBV25-1 and TRBJ2-2; D unclear. Germline CDR1 and CDR2: MGHDK and SYGVNS. The CDR3 consists of 15 residues. Trimming cost V 5 bases and J 0 bases, with 10 bases left between them. CDR3 sequence reads: CASSSWTANTGELFF. CDR3 DNA sequence: TGTGCCAGCAGTTCGTGGACGGCGAACACCGGGGAGCTGTTTTTT. The complete variable domain, with remaining parts taken from reference TRBV25-1 and TRBJ2-2, reads EADIYQTPRYLVIGTGKKITLECSQTMGHDKMYWYQQDPGMELHLIHYSYGVNSTEKGDLSSESTVSRIRTEHFPLTLESARPSHTSQYLCASSSWTANTGELFFGEGSRLTVL.

This clonotype has a handful of counts. CDR3 region: CSARDPEQPTYNEQFF. The CDR3, as DNA: TGCAGTGCTAGAGATCCGGAGCAACCGACCTACAATGAGCAGTTCTTC. This chain joins TRBV20-1 and TRBJ2-1; D not certain. Looked up from germline, CDR1 is DFQATT and CDR2 is SNEGSKA (reference sequence). With 0 bases removed from V and 2 bases from J, the gap between germline ends came to 14 bases. The CDR3 totals 16 residues.

The chain is built from TRBV28 and TRBJ2-4, with D perhaps matching TRBD2 (6 bases). The V end lost 2 bases, the J end lost 0 bases, and 20 bases lay between the germline ends. The germline V gene has CDR1 MDHEN and CDR2 SYDVKM. The CDR3 covers 19 residues. Written as DNA, the CDR3 is TGTGCCAGCAGTTTAGGTCGGCAGGGACTCCTGGAAGCCAAAAACATTCAGTACTTC. Amino acids: CASSLGRQGLLEAKNIQYF.

This clonotype occurred a few times. This chain uses TRBV6-4 with TRBJ2-2; D perhaps matches TRBD1 (5 bases). Trimming removed 6 bases at V and 5 bases at J, with 13 bases between. This CDR3 is built from 14 residues. Germline V lookup: CDR1 MRHNA, CDR2 SNTAGT. The CDR3 coding sequence is TGTGCCAGCAGCAGGGCCCTCGGAACCGGGGAGCTGTTTTTT. Protein sequence: CASSRALGTGELFF.